Listed below are T cell receptor beta chains from one sample, sequenced in a study of shared clonotypes between healthy human individuals. The method was immunoSEQ multiplex PCR; TCRdb's version includes in-frame clones alone and lacks a portion of them. The table shows under 350,000 clones, with roughly 87% occurring only once. The material sequenced was memory CD8+ T cells sorted from blood. The receptors were gathered from a man between 18 and 29 years old in good health. Each CDR3 is given with its conserved first and last residue. Fields, in order: clone size, D gene, V gene, J gene, CDR3 protein, CDR3 DNA. A D gene is named only where the DNA matches it firmly. The size field is filled for only some rows; it gives once, few, many or a size class.

size: -
D: -
V: TRBV4-1
J: TRBJ1-1
CDR3: CASSRELKSHTEAFF
DNA: TGCGCCAGCAGCCGAGAATTGAAGAGCCACACTGAAGCTTTCTTT

size: -
D: -
V: TRBV30
J: TRBJ1-6
CDR3: CAWSVHGGRRSPLHF
DNA: TGTGCCTGGAGTGTACACGGGGGGCGCAGATCACCCCTCCACTTT

size: -
D: -
V: TRBV10-1
J: TRBJ1-2
CDR3: CASSEPPNYGYTF
DNA: TGCGCCAGCAGTGAACCACCAAACTATGGCTACACCTTC

size: -
D: TRBD1
V: TRBV10-3
J: TRBJ2-7
CDR3: CAISGGEGQGAREQYF
DNA: TGTGCCATCAGCGGGGGAGAGGGACAGGGGGCGCGTGAGCAGTACTTC

size: -
D: TRBD1
V: TRBV7-9
J: TRBJ1-1
CDR3: CASSFAGTGVNTEAFF
DNA: TGTGCCAGCAGCTTTGCCGGGACAGGGGTGAACACTGAAGCTTTCTTT

size: -
D: -
V: TRBV28
J: TRBJ1-2
CDR3: CASSRTAFYGYTF
DNA: TGTGCCAGCAGTCGGACCGCGTTTTATGGCTACACCTTC

size: few
D: -
V: TRBV5-4
J: TRBJ2-2
CDR3: CASSLLGLRNTGELFF
DNA: TGTGCCAGCAGCTTACTAGGACTCCGGAACACCGGGGAGCTGTTTTTT

size: -
D: TRBD1
V: TRBV28
J: TRBJ1-5
CDR3: CASREDRDLHQPQHF
DNA: TGTGCCAGCAGGGAGGACAGGGACCTACATCAGCCCCAGCATTTT

size: -
D: -
V: TRBV9
J: TRBJ2-5
CDR3: CASSVAGMGQETQYF
DNA: TGTGCCAGCAGCGTAGCAGGGATGGGACAAGAGACCCAGTACTTC

size: few
D: TRBD2
V: TRBV30
J: TRBJ2-3
CDR3: CAWSNGLAADTQYF
DNA: TGTGCCTGGAGCAACGGACTAGCTGCAGATACGCAGTATTTT

size: -
D: -
V: TRBV4-1
J: TRBJ2-5
CDR3: CASSQAGTSQYF
DNA: TGCGCCAGCAGCCAAGCAGGGACGTCCCAGTACTTC